This record looks at one T cell receptor (beta chain) sequence and its context. The antigen is undetermined. The record originates from a study of OX40 agonist ivuxolimab in advanced cancers. Across the whole study: Hepatocellular carcinoma, melanoma, renal cell or head and neck cancer occurred in dose-escalation patients. Three dose-escalation patients had partial responses: one with hepatocellular carcinoma and two with cutaneous melanoma.

V was trimmed by 4 bases and J by 5 bases, leaving 14 bases between them. This CDR3 has 14 residues. The germline CDR1 and CDR2 sequences are LNHDA and SQIVND (reference sequence). Study outcomes and limitations: No antigen was identified for the clonally expanded peripheral T cells. Clones of CD4+ and CD8+ blood T cells grew by week 6 at doses of 0.1 to 3.0 mg/kg.

Assay: immunoSEQ multiplex PCR; the TCRdb copy retains only in-frame clones and omits some. The table lists nearly 110,000 clones, roughly nine tenths of them singletons. This receptor was taken from an adult with an advanced solid tumor such as melanoma, head and neck, liver or kidney cancer. Sequencing used CD4+ or CD8+ T cells sorted from blood, obtained in a trial of the OX40 agonist ivuxolimab. V usage is TRBV19 and J usage is TRBJ2-5, with unresolved D. CDR3 in amino acids: CASSTPRLEETQYF. CDR3 bases: TGTGCCAGTAGTACGCCGCGGTTAGAGGAGACCCAGTACTTC.